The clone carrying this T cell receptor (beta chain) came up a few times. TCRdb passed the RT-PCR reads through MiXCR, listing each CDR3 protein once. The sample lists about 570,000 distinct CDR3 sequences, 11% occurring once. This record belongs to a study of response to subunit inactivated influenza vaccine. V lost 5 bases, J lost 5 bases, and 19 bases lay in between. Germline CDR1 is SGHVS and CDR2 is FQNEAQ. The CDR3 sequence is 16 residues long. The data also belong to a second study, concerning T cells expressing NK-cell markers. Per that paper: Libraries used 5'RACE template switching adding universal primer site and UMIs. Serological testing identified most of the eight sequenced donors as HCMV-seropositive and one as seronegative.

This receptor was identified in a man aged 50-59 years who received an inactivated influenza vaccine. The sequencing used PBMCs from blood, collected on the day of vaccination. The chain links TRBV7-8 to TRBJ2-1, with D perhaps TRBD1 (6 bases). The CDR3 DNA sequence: TGTGCCAGCAGCATAAACCGGGACAAGGATAACAATGAGCAGTTCTTC. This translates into CASSINRDKDNNEQFF.